This T cell receptor (beta chain) was sequenced during a study of post-analysis software for immune sequencing data. About the study: Relapsing-remitting, secondary progressive and progressive-relapsing courses of multiple sclerosis were included. Study-wide points: With TRBV5-6, TRBV5-1 and TRBV20-1 included, about five TRBV segments were more frequent in patients than in controls. By F measure, strong co-clustering occurred among samples prepared in the same batch. People with multiple sclerosis had a significantly lower normalized Chao1 diversity than controls did.

Prepared libraries of TCR beta cDNA carried unique molecular identifiers. Input populations of about 0.95 to 11 million T cells gave rise to around 480,000 cDNA molecules. One entry per CDR3 protein, called by TCRdb with MiXCR from the PCR reads. In the table there are around 710,000 distinct CDR3 sequences, 46% of which are singletons. Looked up from germline, CDR1 is MNHEY and CDR2 is SVGAGI. J lost 0 bases, V lost 8 bases, and 5 bases had no gene match. The CDR3 is made up of 14 amino acids. As concerns this clonotype: The antigen is unknown.

Sequences were obtained from blood. The sequence derives from a girl aged 5-17 years with multiple sclerosis. The V call is TRBV6-5, the J call TRBJ2-7; 9 bases agree with TRBD2. CDR3 nucleotides: TGTGCCAGCCTTCCGACTAGCGGCTCCTACGAGCAGTACTTC. Its translation is CASLPTSGSYEQYF.